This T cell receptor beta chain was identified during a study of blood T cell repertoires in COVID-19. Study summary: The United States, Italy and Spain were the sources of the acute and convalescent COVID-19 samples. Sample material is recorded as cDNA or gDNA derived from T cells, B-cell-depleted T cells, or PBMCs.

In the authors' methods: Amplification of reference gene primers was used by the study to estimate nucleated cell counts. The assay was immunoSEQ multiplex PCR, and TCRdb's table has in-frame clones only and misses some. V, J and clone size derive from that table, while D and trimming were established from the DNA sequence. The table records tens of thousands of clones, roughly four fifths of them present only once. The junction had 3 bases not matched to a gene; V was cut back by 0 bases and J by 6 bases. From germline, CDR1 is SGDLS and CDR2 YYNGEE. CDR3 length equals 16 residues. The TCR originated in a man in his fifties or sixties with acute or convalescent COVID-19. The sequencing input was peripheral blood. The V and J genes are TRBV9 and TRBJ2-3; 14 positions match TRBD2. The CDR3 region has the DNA TGTGCCAGCAGCGTAGAGGGACTAGCGGGGGTCGATACGCAGTATTTT. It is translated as CASSVEGLAGVDTQYF. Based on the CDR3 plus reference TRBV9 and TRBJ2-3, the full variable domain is DSGVTQTPKHLITATGQRVTLRCSPRSGDLSVYWYQQSLDQGLQFLIQYYNGEERAKGNILERFSAQQFPDLHSELNLSSLELGDSALYFCASSVEGLAGVDTQYFGPGTRLTVL.